This is a list of T cell receptor beta chains from one sample in a study of cytomegalovirus exposure and HLA in healthy donors. Assay: immunoSEQ multiplex PCR; the TCRdb copy retains only in-frame clones and omits some. The sample includes 150,000 or so clones, more than 75% of them seen just once. Specimen: PBMCs. These TCRs come from a woman aged 40 to 49 in good health and CMV-seronegative. CDR3s include the opening cysteine and the closing phenylalanine or tryptophan. D genes are given only for firm matches. Not every row has a clone size; where given, it reads once, few, many or a size class.

clone_size	d_call	v_call	j_call	cdr3_aa	cdr3_nt
-	-	TRBV11-3	TRBJ2-1	CASSARLGADEQFF	TGTGCCAGCAGCGCTCGACTAGGTGCCGATGAGCAGTTCTTC
few	TRBD2	TRBV6-1	TRBJ2-3	CASSIQTGGDTQYF	TGTGCCAGCAGTATACAGACGGGGGGAGATACGCAGTATTTT
-	TRBD1	TRBV5-3	TRBJ1-2	CARSLEWDRGLGYTF	TGTGCCAGAAGCTTGGAATGGGACAGGGGGCTTGGCTACACCTTC
-	-	TRBV5-6	TRBJ2-5	CASSFGGTQYF	TGTGCCAGCAGCTTCGGAGGGACCCAGTACTTC
-	TRBD1	TRBV28	TRBJ2-7	CASSPPDRDSPYEQYF	TGTGCCAGCAGTCCCCCAGACCGGGACAGTCCCTACGAGCAGTACTTC
-	TRBD1	TRBV9	TRBJ2-1	CASSHNLGQGAKGRVDEQFF	TGTGCCAGCAGCCACAACCTCGGACAGGGGGCGAAGGGCCGAGTCGATGAGCAGTTCTTC
-	TRBD1	TRBV5-1	TRBJ1-1	CASSPGQGVSNTEAFF	TGCGCCAGCAGCCCCGGACAGGGGGTTTCGAACACTGAAGCTTTCTTT
-	-	TRBV5-1	TRBJ2-2	CASTADRNTGELFF	TGCGCCAGCACAGCGGATCGGAACACCGGGGAGCTGTTTTTT
few	-	TRBV9	TRBJ2-1	CASSAGSGNRNNEQFF	TGTGCCAGCAGCGCGGGTAGCGGAAATCGAAACAATGAGCAGTTCTTC
-	TRBD1	TRBV25-1	TRBJ1-4	CASSETGVREKLFF	TGTGCCAGCAGTGAAACAGGGGTGAGGGAAAAACTGTTTTTT
-	-	TRBV28	TRBJ2-3	CASSLHIGDPRTDTQYF	TGTGCCAGCAGTTTACATATCGGAGACCCGCGCACAGATACGCAGTATTTT
-	-	TRBV7-2	TRBJ2-3	CASSLDGSPSTDTQYF	TGTGCCAGCAGCTTAGACGGGAGTCCTAGCACAGATACGCAGTATTTT
-	TRBD2	TRBV14	TRBJ2-5	CASSQATGTNFFETQYF	TGTGCCAGCAGCCAAGCTACCGGGACTAACTTTTTCGAGACCCAGTACTTC
-	TRBD1	TRBV5-6	TRBJ2-7	CASSFFSGQGVHEQYF	TGTGCCAGCAGCTTTTTTTCGGGACAGGGGGTCCACGAGCAGTACTTC
-	TRBD2	TRBV7-2	TRBJ2-5	CASRAGAETQYF	TGTGCCAGCAGAGCGGGAGCAGAGACCCAGTACTTC
-	TRBD1	TRBV19	TRBJ2-1	CASSTDRGSSYNEQFF	TGTGCCAGTAGTACCGACAGGGGTAGCTCCTACAATGAGCAGTTCTTC
-	-	TRBV6-6	TRBJ2-7	CASGRDTTTYEQYF	TGTGCCAGCGGCCGGGACACCACCACCTACGAGCAGTACTTC
-	-	TRBV29-1	TRBJ2-7	CSASDRLSYEQYF	TGCAGCGCCTCGGACAGACTCTCCTACGAGCAGTACTTC
-	-	TRBV29-1	TRBJ1-3	CSVVSPGNTIYF	TGCAGCGTTGTTTCTCCTGGAAACACCATATATTTT
-	-	TRBV10-2	TRBJ1-5	CASSDPGVQPQHF	TGCGCCAGCAGTGACCCAGGGGTTCAGCCCCAGCATTTT
-	-	TRBV9	TRBJ2-7	CASSDSPEGHTYEQYF	TGTGCCAGCAGCGACTCACCCGAGGGTCACACCTACGAGCAGTACTTC
-	-	TRBV18	TRBJ2-7	CASLGRGTGSSYEQYF	TGTGCCAGCTTAGGCAGGGGAACGGGGAGCTCCTACGAGCAGTACTTC
-	-	TRBV5-4	TRBJ1-4	CASSLGQDNNEKLFF	TGTGCCAGCAGCTTGGGACAGGACAATAATGAAAAACTGTTTTTT
-	TRBD1	TRBV10-3	TRBJ1-5	CAISERFRDREGQPQHF	TGTGCCATCAGTGAAAGATTTCGGGACAGGGAGGGCCAGCCCCAGCATTTT
few	-	TRBV19	TRBJ2-3	CASSIGGPTDTQYF	TGTGCCAGTAGTATAGGTGGGCCAACAGATACGCAGTATTTT
-	-	TRBV25-1	TRBJ1-4	CASSESLGLAEKLFF	TGTGCCAGCAGTGAATCCTTAGGGCTAGCCGAAAAACTGTTTTTT
-	-	TRBV28	TRBJ2-2	CASSLPITGELFF	TGTGCCAGCAGTTTACCAATCACCGGGGAGCTGTTTTTT
-	TRBD1	TRBV6-5	TRBJ2-5	CASSARQGRGETQYF	TGTGCCAGCAGTGCCCGACAGGGGAGAGGAGAGACCCAGTACTTC
-	TRBD2	TRBV7-2	TRBJ2-7	CASSRGGNYEQYF	TGTGCCAGCAGCCGGGGGGGGAACTACGAGCAGTACTTC
-	TRBD1	TRBV6-5	TRBJ2-1	CASSTGQGVDEQFF	TGTGCCAGCAGTACTGGACAGGGTGTCGATGAGCAGTTCTTC
-	TRBD1	TRBV4-2	TRBJ1-1	CASSFSGGGGAFF	TGTGCCAGCAGCTTTTCAGGGGGCGGCGGGGCTTTCTTT
once	-	TRBV13	TRBJ2-7	CASSLGVTLYEQYF	TGTGCCAGCAGCTTAGGCGTGACTCTCTACGAGCAGTACTTC
-	-	TRBV20-1	TRBJ1-1	CSARGSERAFF	TGCAGTGCTAGAGGATCGGAGAGAGCTTTCTTT
-	-	TRBV7-2	TRBJ2-7	CASSLLTVGYEQYF	TGTGCCAGCAGCTTACTGACTGTAGGCTACGAGCAGTACTTC
-	TRBD1	TRBV27	TRBJ2-2	CASSPGTDNTGELFF	TGTGCCAGCAGTCCGGGGACAGACAACACCGGGGAGCTGTTTTTT
-	-	TRBV15	TRBJ2-7	CATSREVGPAFQQYF	TGTGCCACCAGCAGAGAGGTGGGGCCGGCATTCCAGCAGTACTTC
-	-	TRBV4-1	TRBJ1-2	CASSQGLAGEGANYGYTF	TGCGCCAGCAGCCAAGGTTTGGCAGGGGAGGGAGCTAACTATGGCTACACCTTC
-	TRBD2	TRBV7-9	TRBJ2-7	CASSPTSGRFSSYEQYF	TGTGCCAGCAGCCCGACTAGCGGGAGATTTTCCTCCTACGAGCAGTACTTC
few	-	TRBV7-8	TRBJ1-3	CASSLVDTASGNTIYF	TGTGCCAGCAGCTTAGTCGACACTGCCTCTGGAAACACCATATATTTT
-	TRBD2	TRBV11-3	TRBJ2-3	CASSFRAGDTDTQYF	TGTGCCAGCAGCTTTAGGGCGGGGGACACAGATACGCAGTATTTT
-	-	TRBV11-3	TRBJ2-3	CASSLEGTQFTDTQYF	TGTGCCAGCAGCTTAGAAGGGACACAATTCACAGATACGCAGTATTTT
few	-	TRBV10-1	TRBJ2-3	CASSVGAAHPQSTQYF	TGCGCCAGCAGTGTTGGGGCAGCCCACCCACAGAGTACGCAGTATTTT
-	TRBD1	TRBV7-9	TRBJ1-6	CASSSGGFNSPLHF	TGTGCCAGCAGCTCAGGGGGTTTTAATTCACCCCTCCACTTT
few	-	TRBV4-3	TRBJ1-2	CASSQGGLGGYGYTF	TGCGCCAGCAGCCAAGGCGGGCTCGGGGGCTATGGCTACACCTTC
-	TRBD2	TRBV6-6	TRBJ2-7	CASSYSGLAAGYEQYF	TGTGCCAGCAGTTACTCGGGACTAGCGGCTGGGTACGAGCAGTACTTC
-	-	TRBV7-3	TRBJ2-1	CASSLDLSSYNEQFF	TGTGCCAGCAGCTTAGACTTAAGCTCCTACAATGAGCAGTTCTTC
-	TRBD2	TRBV28	TRBJ2-1	CASSSRRGTYNEQFF	TGTGCCAGCAGTTCGAGGCGGGGGACCTACAATGAGCAGTTCTTC
-	-	TRBV4-1	TRBJ2-7	CASSQDRSGIPYEQYF	TGCGCCAGCAGCCAAGATCGCTCGGGGATCCCCTACGAGCAGTACTTC
-	TRBD1	TRBV7-2	TRBJ1-6	CASSLGPGQGSPLHF	TGTGCCAGCAGCTTAGGGCCGGGACAGGGCTCACCCCTCCACTTT
-	-	TRBV4-2	TRBJ2-5	CASSQEDLLGETQYF	TGTGCCAGCAGCCAAGAGGACTTACTCGGGGAGACCCAGTACTTC
-	-	TRBV19	TRBJ1-2	CASSIRRGNYGYTF	TGTGCCAGTAGTATCCGACGGGGAAACTATGGCTACACCTTC
-	-	TRBV7-9	TRBJ2-1	CASSSDTDNEQFF	TGTGCCAGCAGCTCGGACACAGACAATGAGCAGTTCTTC
-	-	TRBV7-2	TRBJ1-2	CASSLARTGHGYTF	TGTGCCAGCAGCTTAGCCCGGACTGGACATGGCTACACCTTC
few	TRBD2	TRBV28	TRBJ2-3	CASSLAGDRDTQYF	TGTGCCAGCAGTTTAGCGGGAGATAGAGATACGCAGTATTTT
-	TRBD1	TRBV7-2	TRBJ1-4	CASSLRDRGRNEKLFF	TGTGCCAGCAGCCTACGGGACAGGGGGCGAAATGAAAAACTGTTTTTT
-	TRBD2	TRBV4-2	TRBJ2-1	CASSRQRGGYNEQFF	TGTGCCAGCAGCCGCCAGCGGGGGGGTTACAATGAGCAGTTCTTC
-	-	TRBV14	TRBJ2-5	CASSHLGWRGNQETQYF	TGTGCCAGCAGCCACCTGGGCTGGCGGGGAAATCAAGAGACCCAGTACTTC
-	-	TRBV5-6	TRBJ1-3	CASSGLSSGNTIYF	TGTGCCAGTAGCGGGCTCTCCTCTGGAAACACCATATATTTT
few	-	TRBV28	TRBJ1-2	CASSPGGRDGYTF	TGTGCCAGCAGTCCGGGGGGACGGGATGGCTACACCTTC
-	TRBD1	TRBV18	TRBJ2-5	CASSSGTGGGETQYF	TGTGCCAGCTCGTCCGGGACAGGGGGCGGAGAGACCCAGTACTTC